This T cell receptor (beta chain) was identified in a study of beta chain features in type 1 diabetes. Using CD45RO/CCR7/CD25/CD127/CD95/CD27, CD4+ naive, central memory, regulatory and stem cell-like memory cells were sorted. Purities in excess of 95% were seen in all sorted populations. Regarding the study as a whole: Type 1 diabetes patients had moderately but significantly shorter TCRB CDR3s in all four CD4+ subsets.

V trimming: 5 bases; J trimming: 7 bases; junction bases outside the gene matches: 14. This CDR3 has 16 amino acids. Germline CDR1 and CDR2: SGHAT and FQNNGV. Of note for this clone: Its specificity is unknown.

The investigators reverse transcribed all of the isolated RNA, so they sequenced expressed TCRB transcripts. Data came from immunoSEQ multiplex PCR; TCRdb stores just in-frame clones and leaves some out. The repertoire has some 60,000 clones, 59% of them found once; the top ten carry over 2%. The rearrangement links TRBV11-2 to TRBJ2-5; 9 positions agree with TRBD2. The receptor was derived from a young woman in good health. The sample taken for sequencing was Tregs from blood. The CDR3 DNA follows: TGTGCCAGCAGCCCCTCGTCATTAGCGGGGGTCGGGACCCAGTACTTC. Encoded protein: CASSPSSLAGVGTQYF.